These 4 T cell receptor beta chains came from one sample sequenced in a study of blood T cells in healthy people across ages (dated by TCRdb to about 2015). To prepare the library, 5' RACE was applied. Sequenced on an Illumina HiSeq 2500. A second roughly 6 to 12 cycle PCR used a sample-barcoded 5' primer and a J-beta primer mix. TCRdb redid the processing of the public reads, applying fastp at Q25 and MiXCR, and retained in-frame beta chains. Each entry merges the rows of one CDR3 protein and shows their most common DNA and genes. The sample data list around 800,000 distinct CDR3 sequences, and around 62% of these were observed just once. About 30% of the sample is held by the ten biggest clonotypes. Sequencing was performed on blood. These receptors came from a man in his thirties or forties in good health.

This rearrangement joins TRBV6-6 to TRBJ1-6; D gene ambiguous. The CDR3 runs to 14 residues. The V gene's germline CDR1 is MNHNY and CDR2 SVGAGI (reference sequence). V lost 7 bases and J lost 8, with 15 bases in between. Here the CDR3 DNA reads TGTGCCAGCACACCGGGCACAATTGATTCACCCCTCCACTTT. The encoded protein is CASTPGTIDSPLHF.

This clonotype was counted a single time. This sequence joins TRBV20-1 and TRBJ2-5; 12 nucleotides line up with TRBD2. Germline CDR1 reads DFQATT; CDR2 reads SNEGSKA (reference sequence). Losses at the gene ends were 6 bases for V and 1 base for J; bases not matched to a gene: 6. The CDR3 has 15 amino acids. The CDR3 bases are TGCAGTGCCGGGACTAGCGGGCCGATCCAAGAGACCCAGTACTTC. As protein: CSAGTSGPIQETQYF.

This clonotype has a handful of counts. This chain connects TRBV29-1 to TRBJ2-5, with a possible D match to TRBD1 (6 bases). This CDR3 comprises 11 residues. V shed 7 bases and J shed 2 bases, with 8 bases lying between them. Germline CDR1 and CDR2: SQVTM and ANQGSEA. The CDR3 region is CSGGQQETQYF. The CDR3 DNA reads TGCAGCGGAGGACAGCAAGAGACCCAGTACTTC.

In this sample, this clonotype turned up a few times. CDR3 residues: CASSQEERGTQYF. The CDR3 nucleotides read TGCGCCAGCAGCCAAGAGGAAAGGGGCACGCAGTATTTT. The rearrangement uses TRBV4-3 and TRBJ2-3, with D possibly matching TRBD1 (5 bases). This CDR3 region has 13 residues. V dropped 0 bases and J dropped 9 bases, with 10 bases sitting between them. Germline-derived CDR1 and CDR2 are LGHNA and YSLEER.